Each of the 23 T cell receptor beta chains below was sequenced from the same sample in a study of early T cells in non-severe SARS-CoV-2 infection. TCRdb reprocessed the 5' RACE reads via MiXCR and lists one record per CDR3 protein. The top ten hold 7.9% of the sample, which has some 34,000 distinct CDR3 sequences, under 5.5% seen once. Sequencing was done on a sample of whole blood. These receptors all stem from an adult who was a healthcare worker with PCR-confirmed SARS-CoV-2 infection or an uninfected control (not recorded which).

Many counts were recorded for this clonotype. The CDR3 sequence: CASTRQGEGAFF. The CDR3 bases are TGTGCCAGCACCCGACAGGGGGAGGGAGCTTTCTTT. V and J are TRBV7-2 and TRBJ1-1; 9 bases are shared with TRBD1. With 7 bases clipped from V and 10 bases from J, the junction kept 7 bases outside the gene matches. The germline V gene has CDR1 SGHTA and CDR2 FQGNSA. CDR3 length equals 12 residues.

In its sample, this clonotype was seen many times. This sequence joins TRBV20-1 and TRBJ1-1; TRBD1 matches at 10 bases. Germline CDR1 reads DFQATT; CDR2 reads SNEGSKA (reference sequence). CDR3 length: 12 amino acids. V lost 3 bases to trimming and J lost 6 bases; unmatched junction nucleotides: 1. Here the CDR3 reads CSASGTGAEAFF. DNA of the CDR3: TGCAGTGCTAGCGGGACAGGGGCTGAAGCTTTCTTT.

This clonotype has only one observation. This chain uses TRBV4-3 with TRBJ1-2, with no clear D. Trimming took off 0 bases at V and 4 bases at J, with 6 bases between the two ends. CDR1 is LGHNA, CDR2 YSLEER, per germline. This CDR3 has 13 residues. CDR3 sequence reads: CASSQDGSYGYTF. The CDR3 DNA follows: TGCGCCAGCAGCCAAGACGGGTCCTATGGCTACACCTTC.

A few counts support this clonotype. V gene TRBV7-8 combines with J gene TRBJ2-1; 7 bases match TRBD1. This CDR3 contains 13 residues. V shed 8 bases, J shed 6 bases, and the junction held 7 bases outside the gene matches. From germline, CDR1 is SGHVS and CDR2 FQNEAQ. CDR3 in amino acids: CASGDRESNEQFF. The CDR3 DNA reads as TGTGCCAGCGGAGACAGGGAGTCCAATGAGCAGTTCTTC.

There are many counts of this clonotype. The rearrangement joins TRBV7-8 to TRBJ1-2; D might be TRBD1 (5 bases). Germline-derived CDR1 and CDR2 are SGHVS and FQNEAQ. The ends were cut back, 0 bases at V and 4 bases at J, with 9 bases in the middle. The CDR3 spans 14 residues. Written as DNA, the CDR3 is TGTGCCAGCAGCTTAGCGGGACGAACCTATGGCTACACCTTC. It specifies CASSLAGRTYGYTF.

This clonotype has at least ten counts. The chain uses TRBV20-1 and TRBJ2-3, with TRBD2 matching 9 bases. Per germline, CDR1 DFQATT and CDR2 SNEGSKA (reference sequence). V gave up 6 bases and J gave up 2 bases; unmatched junction bases: 9. This CDR3 has 15 residues. The CDR3 loop is CSAPRASGVTDTQYF. The CDR3 nucleotides read TGCAGTGCCCCCAGGGCTAGCGGGGTCACAGATACGCAGTATTTT.

This clonotype was detected ten times or more. The rearrangement links TRBV27 to TRBJ1-6; 8 bases line up with TRBD1. Germline assignment: CDR1 MNHEY and CDR2 SMNVEV (reference sequence). Trimming cost V 5 bases and J 10 bases; bases outside gene matches: 10. The CDR3 totals 15 residues. The CDR3 region is CASSPRQGSHSPLHF. The CDR3 DNA reads TGTGCCAGCAGTCCCAGACAGGGGTCTCACTCACCCCTCCACTTT.

This clonotype was detected many times. V gene TRBV12-3 or TRBV12-4 combines with J gene TRBJ1-1, with a possible D match to TRBD1 (5 bases). Trimming took off 4 bases at V and 1 base at J, with 7 bases between the two ends. The CDR3 contains 13 residues. DNA of the CDR3: TGTGCCAGCAGTTCGACAGAGAACACTGAAGCTTTCTTT. Protein product: CASSSTENTEAFF.

The chain carries TRBV3-1 and TRBJ2-5, with D tentatively TRBD1 (5 bases). This CDR3 comprises 15 residues. With 1 base removed from V and 1 base from J, the gap between germline ends came to 10 bases. CDR1 is LGHDT, CDR2 YNNKEL, per germline (reference sequence). This CDR3 is CASSQGPTAQETQYF. The CDR3 DNA reads TGTGCCAGCAGCCAAGGCCCGACAGCCCAAGAGACCCAGTACTTC.

There are a few counts of this clonotype. The V and J genes are TRBV3-1 and TRBJ1-4; possible D gene TRBD1, 5 bases. Trimming cost V 4 bases and J 10 bases, with 16 bases left between them. The germline gives CDR1 LGHDT, CDR2 YNNKEL (reference sequence). The CDR3 is 14 amino acids. The CDR3 nucleotides are TGTGCCAGCAGCCTCGGGACGCGGGGTGGAAAACTGTTTTTT. As protein: CASSLGTRGGKLFF. Looking up the rest from reference TRBV3-1 and TRBJ1-4 gives the full variable domain: DTAVSQTPKYLVTQMGNDKSIKCEQNLGHDTMYWYKQDSKKFLKIMFSYNNKELIINETVPNRFSPKSPDKAHLNLHINSLELGDSAVYFCASSLGTRGGKLFFGSGTQLSVL.

Many counts were recorded for this clonotype. The J gene is TRBJ2-6, the V gene TRBV2; D uncertain. Trimming shortened V by 8 bases and J by 0 bases, and 5 bases separated the two germline ends. Per the germline V gene, CDR1 is SNHLY and CDR2 is FYNNEI. The CDR3 extends over 13 amino acids. CDR3 in DNA: TGTGCCAGCCGGTTCTCTGGGGCCAACGTCCTGACTTTC. Protein: CASRFSGANVLTF.

The rearrangement joins TRBV7-3 to TRBJ2-2; no firm D call. Germline V CDR1 and CDR2: SGHTA, FQGTGA. Trimming removed 3 bases at V and 5 bases at J, with 1 base between. The CDR3 is 11 residues long. The CDR3 nucleotides are TGTGCCAGCAGCTTTACCGGGGAGCTGTTTTTT. This encodes CASSFTGELFF.

Only a few counts were recorded for this clonotype. The chain is built from TRBV27 and TRBJ2-7; D may be TRBD1 (5 bases). CDR1 MNHEY and CDR2 SMNVEV come from the germline V gene (reference sequence). V lost 6 bases and J lost 3, with 12 bases in between. The CDR3 runs to 13 residues. CDR3 nucleotides: TGTGCCAGCAGAGGGGTTGGAGTCTACGAGCAGTACTTC. Its translation is CASRGVGVYEQYF.

This clonotype was seen ten or more times. The chain carries TRBV20-1 and TRBJ1-2; no clear D. Trimming pared 6 bases from V and 3 bases from J, leaving 11 bases between. The CDR3 spans 12 residues. The germline V gene has CDR1 DFQATT and CDR2 SNEGSKA (reference sequence). The CDR3 loop reads CSARWGDYGYTF. In nucleotides, the CDR3 is TGCAGTGCAAGGTGGGGTGACTATGGCTACACCTTC.

This clonotype was detected many times. This sequence joins TRBV6-2 or TRBV6-3 and TRBJ2-2, with unresolved D. V gave up 4 bases and J gave up 5 bases, with 8 bases separating them. This CDR3 region has 13 residues. The germline V gene encodes CDR1 MNHEY and CDR2 SVGEGT. This CDR3 is CASSLSGTGELFF. The CDR3 DNA reads as TGTGCCAGCAGTTTATCTGGGACCGGGGAGCTGTTTTTT.

This clonotype appeared a few times. The J gene is TRBJ2-6, the V gene TRBV19; TRBD2 might be the D (5 bases). Trimming removed 6 bases from V and 0 bases from J, with 15 bases in between. The germline gives CDR1 LNHDA, CDR2 SQIVND (reference sequence). The length of the CDR3 is 17 residues. In nucleotides, the CDR3 is TGTGCCAGTAGAGACGGAGGATTGAACTCTGGGGCCAACGTCCTGACTTTC. Protein: CASRDGGLNSGANVLTF.

This clonotype was detected ten times or more. V is TRBV7-8 and J is TRBJ2-3, with 12 bases aligning to TRBD2. Germline CDR1 is SGHVS and CDR2 is FQNEAQ. V shed 6 bases, J shed 4 bases, and the junction held 5 bases outside the gene matches. This CDR3 contains 15 residues. Here the CDR3 reads CASRTTSGGADTQYF. The CDR3 nucleotides read TGTGCCAGCAGGACGACTAGCGGGGGTGCAGATACGCAGTATTTT.

There are many counts of this clonotype. V gene TRBV6-5 combines with J gene TRBJ1-4, with 8 bases that match TRBD1. Unmatched junction bases numbered 9, after V lost 2 bases and J lost 13 bases. The CDR3 is 14 residues long. CDR1 and CDR2 from the germline V gene are MNHEY and SVGAGI. This CDR3 is CASSYRKRTGRLFF. The CDR3 DNA reads as TGTGCCAGCAGTTACCGTAAGAGGACAGGGCGACTGTTTTTT.

The CDR3 reads CASSYSGGASSYEQYF. The DNA of the CDR3 is TGTGCCAGCAGTTACTCCGGGGGGGCGAGCTCCTACGAGCAGTACTTC. The chain has TRBV6-5 and TRBJ2-7; 8 bases are shared with TRBD2. This CDR3 has 16 amino acids. V lost 0 bases and J lost 0; bases outside the gene matches: 4. In germline, CDR1 is MNHEY, CDR2 SVGAGI.

This clonotype was detected ten times or more. V and J are TRBV12-3 or TRBV12-4 and TRBJ1-1, with unresolved D. Trimming cost V 0 bases and J 1 base, with 18 bases left between them. The CDR3 spans 18 residues. CDR3 in DNA: TGTGCCAGCAGTTTAGCAATAGGAGCAGGAAAGGGGAACACTGAAGCTTTCTTT. Its translation is CASSLAIGAGKGNTEAFF.

The rearrangement links TRBV7-3 to TRBJ2-2; D ambiguous. The CDR3 has 13 residues. With 4 bases removed from V and 7 bases from J, the gap between germline ends came to 10 bases. CDR1 and CDR2 from the germline V gene are SGHTA and FQGTGA. CDR3 nucleotide sequence: TGTGCCAGCAGCTCGACGAAAAGCGGGGAGCTGTTTTTT. This sequence encodes CASSSTKSGELFF. The whole variable domain, filled in from reference TRBV7-3 and TRBJ2-2, reads GAGVSQTPSNKVTEKGKYVELRCDPISGHTALYWYRQSLGQGPEFLIYFQGTGAADDSGLPNDRFFAVRPEGSVSTLKIQRTERGDSAVYLCASSSTKSGELFFGEGSRLTVL.

In this sample, this clonotype turned up many times. The J gene is TRBJ1-1, the V gene TRBV7-2, with 9 bases matching TRBD1. The CDR3 extends over 15 amino acids. Germline V gives CDR1 SGHTA, CDR2 FQGNSA. The trim removed 5 bases at V and 4 bases at J, leaving 8 bases unmatched. The CDR3 is CASSVTGGGSTEAFF. CDR3 DNA: TGTGCCAGCAGCGTTACAGGGGGCGGAAGCACTGAAGCTTTCTTT.

The V gene is TRBV7-6, the J gene TRBJ2-1; 8 nucleotides line up with TRBD2. After removal of 5 bases from V and 5 bases from J, the junction contained 11 bases not matched to a gene. Germline-derived CDR1 and CDR2 are SGHVS and FNYEAQ. The CDR3 has 16 residues. The CDR3, as DNA: TGTGCCAGCAGCGCCACCGGGACTAGTGGCGACAATGAGCAGTTCTTC. Translated, it gives CASSATGTSGDNEQFF.